The T cell receptor beta chain under discussion was sequenced for a study of blood T cell repertoires in COVID-19. The CDR3 runs 14 residues. Trimming at V came to 5 bases and at J to 12 bases, leaving 13 bases not matched to a gene. The germline V gene encodes CDR1 MDHEN and CDR2 SYDVKM. Here immunoSEQ multiplex PCR was the method, and the copy in TCRdb shows in-frame clones only, minus some. The sample contains 40,000 to 50,000 clones, about 89% of which appear only once. The receptor comes from a man in his 70s with active COVID-19. The sequenced sample was peripheral blood. The J gene is TRBJ2-1, the V gene TRBV28; 7 bases line up with TRBD2. CDR3 amino acids: CASSRGGVVMWQFF. The CDR3 DNA sequence: TGTGCCAGCAGTAGGGGAGGGGTTGTGATGTGGCAGTTCTTC.